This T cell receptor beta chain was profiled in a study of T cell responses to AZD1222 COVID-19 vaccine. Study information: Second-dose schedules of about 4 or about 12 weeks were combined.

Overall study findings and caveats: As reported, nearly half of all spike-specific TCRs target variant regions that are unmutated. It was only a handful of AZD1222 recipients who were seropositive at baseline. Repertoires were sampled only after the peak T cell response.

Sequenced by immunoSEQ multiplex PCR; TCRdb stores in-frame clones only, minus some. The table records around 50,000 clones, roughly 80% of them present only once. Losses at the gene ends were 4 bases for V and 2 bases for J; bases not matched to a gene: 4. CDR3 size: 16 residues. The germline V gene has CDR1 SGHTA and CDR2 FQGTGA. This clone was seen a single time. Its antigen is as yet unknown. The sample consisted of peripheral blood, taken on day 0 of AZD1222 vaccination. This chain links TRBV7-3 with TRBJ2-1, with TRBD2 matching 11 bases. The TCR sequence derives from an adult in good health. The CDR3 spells CASSSRSGGAYNEQFF. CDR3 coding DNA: TGTGCCAGCAGCTCGCGTAGCGGGGGGGCCTACAATGAGCAGTTCTTC. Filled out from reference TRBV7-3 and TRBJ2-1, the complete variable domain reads GAGVSQTPSNKVTEKGKYVELRCDPISGHTALYWYRQSLGQGPEFLIYFQGTGAADDSGLPNDRFFAVRPEGSVSTLKIQRTERGDSAVYLCASSSRSGGAYNEQFFGPGTRLTVL.